Each of the 30 T cell receptor beta chains below was sequenced from the same sample in a study of vaccination and CD4 T cells after COVID-19 (dated by TCRdb to between 2021 and 2023). These receptors' targets are unknown. The library was produced with PCR. Instrument on record: Illumina iSeq 100. DNA from cultured CD4+ T cells was subjected to TCR sequencing with the Oncomine TCR Beta short-read assay at the Johns Hopkins FTIC core. In TCRdb, the public reads were trimmed at Q25 with fastp and aligned with MiXCR, with productive beta chains retained. Rows are combined by CDR3 protein, so each entry shows the most common genes and DNA. For this sample the table gives about 24,000 distinct CDR3 sequences, of which 30% were detected only once. Of the sample, 3% is held by the ten largest clones. The time point tag for this specimen amounts to: late sampling 161 to 241 days after vaccination in a few convalescent patients. The treatment or condition label of this sample denotes: approximately 9-day PBMC culture with coronavirus spike peptide pools or control peptides (ViraFEST assay).

The input for sequencing was CD4+ T cells from blood, cultured in vitro, taken about 7 months after SARS-CoV-2 vaccination. These TCRs come from a human donor who had recovered from COVID-19.

V and J are TRBV7-8 and TRBJ1-1, with a possible D match to TRBD1 (5 bases). Germline loops: CDR1 SGHVS, CDR2 FQNEAQ. Trimming shortened V by 2 bases and J by 3 bases, and 13 bases separated the two germline ends. The CDR3 runs 15 residues. The CDR3 sequence: CASSLLLGTDTEAFF. CDR3 coding DNA: TGTGCCAGCAGCTTATTATTGGGGACGGACACTGAAGCTTTCTTT.

The chain links TRBV10-3 to TRBJ1-3; no clear D. The CDR3 loop spans 10 amino acids. Germline assignment: CDR1 ENHRY and CDR2 SYGVKD. V shed 6 bases and J shed 9 bases, with 6 bases lying between them. Written as DNA, the CDR3 is TGTGCCATCAGGAGGGCCACCATATATTTT. Residues: CAIRRATIYF.

The chain has TRBV24-1 and TRBJ2-2, with 9 bases lining up with TRBD1. V gave up 2 bases and J gave up 1 base; unmatched junction bases: 4. CDR1 KGHDR and CDR2 SFDVKD come from the germline V gene. The CDR3 runs 17 residues. The CDR3 DNA reads as TGTGCCACCAGTGATTGGGGACAGGGACGGAACACCGGGGAGCTGTTTTTT. Its protein product is CATSDWGQGRNTGELFF.

In its sample, this clonotype was seen a few times. The chain recombines TRBV7-8 with TRBJ2-1; D gene ambiguous. The CDR3 runs 13 residues. CDR1 and CDR2 from the germline V gene are SGHVS and FQNEAQ. The V gene lost 1 base and the J gene lost 7 bases, with 8 bases spanning the gap. CDR3 sequence (DNA): TGTGCCAGCAGCTTAGTCGGTGATAATGAGCAGTTCTTC. It yields the protein CASSLVGDNEQFF.

This clonotype was observed a handful of times. The gene calls are TRBV4-2 and TRBJ2-5, with 7 positions matching TRBD1. The CDR3 totals 14 residues. J gave up 4 bases and V 5 bases, and 7 bases lay outside the gene matches. Germline CDR1 and CDR2: LGHNA and YNFKEQ. As DNA, the CDR3 is TGTGCCAGCAGCTTGGACAGGTGGAGAGAGACCCAGTACTTC. This sequence encodes CASSLDRWRETQYF.

This clonotype was observed a few times. This sequence joins TRBV6-1 and TRBJ1-6; D is ambiguous. Germline CDR1 is MNHNS and CDR2 is SASEGT. V lost 2 bases and J lost 11, with 10 bases in between. CDR3 length: 13 residues. In DNA form, the CDR3 reads TGTGCCAGCAGTGAATATGTCGCGGCACCCCTCCACTTT. Its translation: CASSEYVAAPLHF.

This clonotype was detected only a few times. This chain joins TRBV28 and TRBJ1-2; D not resolved. The germline V gene encodes CDR1 MDHEN and CDR2 SYDVKM. CDR3 size: 14 residues. Trimming pared 5 bases from V and 1 base from J, leaving 11 bases between. CDR3 loop: CASSLLGVNYGYTF. The CDR3 DNA reads TGTGCCAGCAGTCTCCTCGGGGTTAACTATGGCTACACCTTC.

This chain connects TRBV24-1 to TRBJ1-5; the match to TRBD1 covers 10 bases. The CDR3 spans 15 residues. Germline CDR1 reads KGHDR; CDR2 reads SFDVKD. The V gene end was trimmed by 3 bases and the J gene end by 11 bases; junction bases not matched to a gene: 9. The CDR3 loop is CATSDRDRGCKAQHF. CDR3 DNA: TGTGCCACCAGTGATAGGGACAGGGGCTGCAAGGCCCAGCATTTT.

This sequence joins TRBV20-1 and TRBJ2-2; a weak D match, TRBD2 (6 bases). CDR1 and CDR2 from the germline V gene are DFQATT and SNEGSKA (reference sequence). This CDR3 is 13 amino acids long. V was cut by 6 bases and J by 7 bases, with 15 bases left in between. CDR3 nucleotides: TGCAGTGCCCGACGGGACTCCTTCGGGGAGCTGTTTTTT. Residues: CSARRDSFGELFF.

By its share, this clonotype is medium-sized. This chain joins TRBV7-2 and TRBJ1-1; weak D call: TRBD1 (5 bases). Looked up from germline, CDR1 is SGHTA and CDR2 is FQGNSA. V gave up 1 base and J gave up 6 bases, with 9 bases separating them. This CDR3 has 13 amino acids. The CDR3: CASSLELGPEAFF. For the CDR3, the DNA is TGTGCCAGCAGCTTAGAGCTGGGGCCTGAAGCTTTCTTT.

A few counts support this clonotype. The chain employs TRBV28 and TRBJ2-1; D gene ambiguous. Trimming stripped 4 bases from V and 9 bases from J, with 13 bases between. CDR3 length: 13 amino acids. Looked up from germline, CDR1 is MDHEN and CDR2 is SYDVKM. Here the CDR3 reads CASSSTLSVEQFF. The DNA of the CDR3 is TGTGCCAGCAGTTCCACCCTGTCTGTTGAGCAGTTCTTC.

V usage is TRBV6-1 and J usage is TRBJ2-7; 8 nucleotides agree with TRBD2. CDR3 length: 11 amino acids. The ends lost 8 bases at V and 5 bases at J; junction bases unmatched: 2. Per germline, CDR1 MNHNS and CDR2 SASEGT. The CDR3 sequence is CASGTRHEQYF. CDR3 sequence (DNA): TGTGCCAGCGGGACTAGGCACGAGCAGTACTTC.

The rearrangement joins TRBV7-8 to TRBJ2-7, with TRBD1 as a possible D gene (5 bases). V was trimmed by 7 bases and J by 2 bases, leaving 15 bases between them. Germline V gives CDR1 SGHVS, CDR2 FQNEAQ. This CDR3 comprises 14 residues. CDR3 nucleotide sequence: TGTGCCAGCATCCAGGACACTTTTACCTACGAGCAGTACTTC. Protein: CASIQDTFTYEQYF.

In its sample, this clonotype ranks as medium-sized. This CDR3 is CASSSRGRAGVVSDTQYF. The CDR3 coding sequence is TGTGCCAGCAGTAGCAGGGGGCGGGCGGGAGTGGTGTCAGATACGCAGTATTTT. The V call is TRBV27, the J call TRBJ2-3, with D perhaps matching TRBD1 (8 bases). The CDR3 loop spans 18 amino acids. V was trimmed by 5 bases and J by 4 bases, leaving 25 bases between them. CDR1 is MNHEY, CDR2 SMNVEV, per germline (reference sequence).

This clonotype has just a few counts. The chain carries TRBV6-2 or TRBV6-3 and TRBJ1-1; D ambiguous. Germline CDR1 reads MNHEY; CDR2 reads SVGEGT. V lost 2 bases and J lost 4, with 14 bases in between. This CDR3 spans 15 amino acids. The CDR3 loop reads CASSYGGVWGTEAFF. In DNA, the CDR3 is TGTGCCAGCAGTTACGGTGGAGTGTGGGGCACTGAAGCTTTCTTT.

Within the sample, this clonotype is medium-sized. The rearrangement joins TRBV7-8 to TRBJ2-7, with D possibly TRBD1 on 5 matching bases. CDR1 and CDR2 from the germline V gene are SGHVS and FQNEAQ. CDR3 size: 12 residues. Trimming removed 3 bases from V and 7 bases from J, with 10 bases in between. The CDR3 loop reads CASSLDTWEQYF. The CDR3 DNA is TGTGCCAGCAGCTTGGACACTTGGGAGCAGTACTTC.

This clonotype was observed a handful of times. V is TRBV20-1 and J is TRBJ2-7; possibly TRBD1 for D (6 bases). The CDR3 contains 14 residues. Trimming took off 4 bases at V and 2 bases at J, with 15 bases between the two ends. Germline V lookup: CDR1 DFQATT, CDR2 SNEGSKA (reference sequence). CDR3 DNA sequence: TGCAGTGCTAATGCCCCCGGACAGACCTACGAGCAGTACTTC. It specifies CSANAPGQTYEQYF.

V usage is TRBV7-7 and J usage is TRBJ2-5; the match to TRBD1 covers 9 bases. CDR3 length equals 14 residues. V lost 5 bases, J lost 4 bases, and 5 bases stayed unmatched. Germline V lookup: CDR1 SSHAT, CDR2 FNYEAQ (reference sequence). The CDR3 sequence: CASSPSTGGETQYF. Written as DNA, the CDR3 is TGTGCCAGCAGCCCGTCGACAGGGGGAGAGACCCAGTACTTC.

Within the sample, this clonotype is medium-sized (0.01 to 0.1%). CDR3 loop: CASSSSGLSSYEQYF. CDR3 nucleotides: TGTGCCAGCAGCTCCAGCGGGCTCTCCTCCTACGAGCAGTACTTC. This chain uses TRBV7-2 with TRBJ2-7, with a weak D call TRBD2 (6 bases). In germline, CDR1 is SGHTA, CDR2 FQGNSA. This CDR3 has 15 amino acids. With 4 bases removed from V and 0 bases from J, the gap between germline ends came to 13 bases.

This chain uses TRBV28 with TRBJ2-3, with TRBD1 identical over 7 bases. Germline V CDR1 and CDR2: MDHEN, SYDVKM. V gave up 3 bases and J gave up 2 bases; unmatched junction bases: 8. CDR3 length equals 16 residues. This CDR3 is CASSLGDRDSTDTQYF. DNA for the CDR3: TGTGCCAGCAGTTTGGGGGACAGAGACTCCACAGATACGCAGTATTTT. The whole variable domain, remainder taken from reference TRBV28 and TRBJ2-3, is DVKVTQSSRYLVKRTGEKVFLECVQDMDHENMFWYRQDPGLGLRLIYFSYDVKMKEKGDIPEGYSVSREKKERFSLILESASTNQTSMYLCASSLGDRDSTDTQYFGPGTRLTVL.

In its sample, this clonotype was seen a few times. The CDR3 reads CSATLAGEQFF. In nucleotides, the CDR3 is TGCAGTGCTACACTAGCGGGTGAGCAGTTCTTC. The genes are TRBV20-1 and TRBJ2-1; TRBD2 matches at 9 bases. The CDR3 is 11 amino acids. V was pared by 4 bases and J by 9 bases, with 1 base of the junction left unmatched. Germline V gene sequence: CDR1 DFQATT, CDR2 SNEGSKA (reference sequence).

This clonotype was detected a few times. V usage is TRBV7-2 and J usage is TRBJ2-7; 9 bases match TRBD1. The CDR3 length is 15 residues. After removal of 2 bases from V and 4 bases from J, the junction contained 6 bases not matched to a gene. In germline, CDR1 is SGHTA, CDR2 FQGNSA. The CDR3 loop reads CASSLFTGGQYEQYF. The CDR3 bases are TGTGCCAGCAGCTTATTTACAGGGGGCCAGTACGAGCAGTACTTC.

The genes are TRBV4-1 and TRBJ1-1; D might be TRBD1 (6 bases). The CDR3 is 14 amino acids. V lost 2 bases, J lost 7 bases, and 14 bases lay in between. Germline V CDR1 and CDR2: MGHRA, YSYEKL. DNA of the CDR3: TGCGCCAGCAGCCAAACAGGGCTGTCGGGTGAAGCTTTCTTT. Its translation is CASSQTGLSGEAFF.

This clonotype has a handful of counts. The V call is TRBV6-2 or TRBV6-3, the J call TRBJ1-1; the D is unclear. V was cut by 7 bases and J by 1 base, with 4 bases left in between. Germline V gives CDR1 MNHEY, CDR2 SVGEGT. The CDR3 is 11 amino acids. CDR3 residues: CASNGNTEAFF. CDR3 DNA: TGTGCCAGCAACGGGAACACTGAAGCTTTCTTT.

This clonotype was detected only a few times. The chain links TRBV6-5 to TRBJ2-6; tentative D call: TRBD1 (5 bases). Trimming took 3 bases from V and 8 from J, leaving 14 bases between them. The germline CDR1 and CDR2 sequences are MNHEY and SVGAGI. The CDR3 loop spans 15 amino acids. The CDR3 loop is CASSYLTQASNVLTF. The CDR3 nucleotides are TGTGCCAGCAGTTATCTCACACAGGCCTCCAACGTCCTGACTTTC.

The chain has TRBV18 and TRBJ2-7, with unresolved D. Trimming shortened V by 3 bases and J by 7 bases, and 13 bases separated the two germline ends. The CDR3 has 13 residues. Germline CDR1 and CDR2: KGHSH and LQKENI. The CDR3 nucleotides read TGTGCCAGCTCACCCCGGACCCCCTGGGAGCAGTACTTC. Its translation is CASSPRTPWEQYF.

J is TRBJ2-5 and V is TRBV7-2; 8 nucleotides match TRBD2. Trimming took 5 bases from V and 0 from J; bases not matched to a gene: 14. There are 18 residues in the CDR3. Germline CDR1 SGHTA, CDR2 FQGNSA. This CDR3 is CASSPRIQASGYQETQYF. Here the CDR3 DNA reads TGTGCCAGCAGCCCCAGAATACAGGCTAGCGGGTACCAAGAGACCCAGTACTTC. The variable domain in full, with the rest retrieved from reference TRBV7-2 and TRBJ2-5, is GAGVSQSPSNKVTEKGKDVELRCDPISGHTALYWYRQSLGQGLEFLIYFQGNSAPDKSGLPSDRFSAERTGGSVSTLTIQRTQQEDSAVYLCASSPRIQASGYQETQYFGPGTRLLVL.

This clonotype was counted a few times. The chain employs TRBV6-1 and TRBJ2-7, with 9 positions matching TRBD1. The germline V gene has CDR1 MNHNS and CDR2 SASEGT. The V gene end was trimmed by 6 bases and the J gene end by 4 bases; junction bases not matched to a gene: 19. The CDR3 contains 18 residues. The DNA for the CDR3 is TGTGCCAGCAGGAACCGGGACAGGGCTGGTGTAGCCTTTTACGAGCAGTACTTC. Its translation is CASRNRDRAGVAFYEQYF.

This clonotype was counted between two and nine times. The chain is built from TRBV7-8 and TRBJ2-7, with TRBD2 as a possible D gene (5 bases). Per germline, CDR1 SGHVS and CDR2 FQNEAQ. Trimming left V 0 bases short and J 3 bases short, with 12 bases between. The CDR3 extends over 15 amino acids. The CDR3 sequence: CASSLALRGFYEQYF. As DNA, the CDR3 is TGTGCCAGCAGCTTAGCGCTTCGGGGTTTCTACGAGCAGTACTTC.

Note on this clonotype: This clone may be a read error of a much larger clone one base away. The chain uses TRBV7-8 and TRBJ2-7, with a weak D call TRBD1 (6 bases). The germline V gene has CDR1 SGHVS and CDR2 FQNEAQ. CDR3 length: 14 amino acids. Trimming shortened V by 1 base and J by 9 bases, and 16 bases separated the two germline ends. Written as DNA, the CDR3 is TGTGCCAGCAGCTTAGACAGGGTGAAAGACGGGCAGTACTTC. It yields the protein CASSLDRVKDGQYF.